This TCR beta chain comes out of a study of blood T cell repertoires in COVID-19. At the level of the study: Donors in the United States, Italy and Spain gave samples during acute or convalescent COVID-19. The analysed material was cDNA or gDNA that came from T cells, B-cell-depleted T cells, or PBMCs.

V was pared by 4 bases and J by 5 bases, with 15 bases between. Germline V gene sequence: CDR1 LGHNA, CDR2 YNFKEQ. This CDR3 region has 15 residues. Authors' analysis steps: Quantification of nucleated cells was approximated via reference gene primer amplification. TCRdb's copy holds only in-frame clones and misses some; the assay was immunoSEQ multiplex PCR. From that table come the V and J calls and clone size; the DNA was used to work out D and trimming. The data contain about 78,000 clones, roughly 87% of them singletons. The rearrangement joins TRBV4-2 to TRBJ1-3; no clear D. The clonotype was recovered from an elderly woman with active or convalescent COVID-19. The source material was peripheral blood. The CDR3 DNA is TGTGCCAGCAGCCCACAAGGAGGTATTAGAAACACCATATATTTT. It is translated as CASSPQGGIRNTIYF.